This T cell receptor (beta chain) is drawn from a study of blood T cells in healthy people across ages. Regarding the study as a whole: Among T cells, TCR beta diversity per million cells dropped roughly linearly as age rose. Unsorted PBMC material precluded a definitive naive versus antigen-experienced comparison.

A remark on this clonotype: Its target is not known.

All donors came from Russia, were Caucasian and healthy, and spanned ages 6 to 90. The use of a sample-barcoded 5' primer and a J-beta primer mix characterized a second PCR of about 6 to 12 cycles. MiXCR was run by TCRdb on the 5' RACE reads, yielding one entry per CDR3 protein. The sample consists of some 690,000 distinct CDR3 sequences, about 20% of them appearing once. Germline V gene sequence: CDR1 MNHEY, CDR2 SVGEGT. This CDR3 comprises 12 residues. Trimming shortened V by 7 bases and J by 4 bases, and 10 bases separated the two germline ends. The receptor was isolated from a man between 65 and 85 years old in good health. Sequencing used blood. The V call is TRBV6-2 or TRBV6-3, the J call TRBJ2-5; D perhaps matches TRBD1 (6 bases). The CDR3 coding sequence is TGTGCCAGCAACCAACAGGGAGAGACCCAGTACTTC. Translated, it gives CASNQQGETQYF.